These T cell receptor beta chains were read from a single sample in a study of cytomegalovirus exposure and HLA in healthy donors. Method: immunoSEQ multiplex PCR; TCRdb's copy keeps in-frame clones and lacks some. The sample holds roughly 170,000 clones, 70% to 90% seen once. The sequenced sample was PBMCs. The receptor set was obtained from a woman younger than 35 in good health and CMV-seronegative. CDR3s include the opening cysteine and the closing phenylalanine or tryptophan. The order of the fields is CDR3 length, J gene, clone size, V gene, D gene, CDR3 protein, CDR3 DNA. The D gene is left open where the match is weak. Clone size, where shown, is once, few, many, or a class for clones that have expanded.

16	TRBJ2-7	-	TRBV28	TRBD2	CASSSIRGGIVYEQYF	TGTGCCAGCAGTTCTATACGCGGGGGTATTGTCTACGAGCAGTACTTC
16	TRBJ1-1	-	TRBV18	-	CASSPLLSSLNTEAFF	TGTGCCAGCTCACCACTTCTCAGTTCGCTGAACACTGAAGCTTTCTTT
15	TRBJ2-1	-	TRBV29-1	TRBD1	CSVDRGSISYNEQFF	TGCAGCGTCGACAGGGGAAGCATCTCCTACAATGAGCAGTTCTTC
15	TRBJ2-4	-	TRBV28	TRBD2	CASSRGGSAKNIQYF	TGTGCCAGCAGTAGGGGCGGGAGTGCCAAAAACATTCAGTACTTC
14	TRBJ1-2	-	TRBV27	-	CASSSRAANYGYTF	TGTGCCAGCAGCTCCAGGGCGGCTAACTATGGCTACACCTTC
19	TRBJ2-1	-	TRBV11-1	TRBD2	CASSPELPGTSGRVDEQFF	TGTGCCAGCAGCCCCGAGCTCCCCGGGACTAGCGGGAGGGTCGATGAGCAGTTCTTC
15	TRBJ1-5	-	TRBV6-1	TRBD1	CASRHNDRGNQPQHF	TGTGCCAGCAGACACAATGACAGGGGCAATCAGCCCCAGCATTTT
16	TRBJ2-7	once	TRBV27	TRBD1	CASSLSNRGVSYEQYF	TGTGCCAGCAGTTTATCAAACAGGGGAGTCTCCTACGAGCAGTACTTC
14	TRBJ1-1	once	TRBV27	-	CASTLPRRVTEAFF	TGTGCCAGCACCCTACCCCGGCGGGTCACTGAAGCTTTCTTT
18	TRBJ1-4	-	TRBV5-6	TRBD1	CASSFRTGGAVANEKLFF	TGTGCCAGCAGCTTCCGAACAGGGGGGGCCGTGGCTAATGAAAAACTGTTTTTT
14	TRBJ2-2	-	TRBV2	TRBD1	CASRGTENTGELFF	TGTGCCAGCAGGGGGACAGAGAACACCGGGGAGCTGTTTTTT
14	TRBJ2-2	-	TRBV19	TRBD1	CASKGQGLTGELFF	TGTGCCAGTAAAGGACAGGGCCTCACCGGGGAGCTGTTTTTT
13	TRBJ1-1	once	TRBV29-1	TRBD1	CSVRGRGNTEAFF	TGCAGCGTCAGGGGGCGCGGGAACACTGAAGCTTTCTTT
15	TRBJ2-2	few	TRBV15	-	CATSSTREITGELFF	TGTGCCACCAGCAGTACTAGGGAAATAACCGGGGAGCTGTTTTTT
15	TRBJ2-3	once	TRBV9	-	CASSVDRGGVPTQYF	TGTGCCAGCAGCGTAGACCGGGGCGGGGTCCCTACGCAGTATTTT
16	TRBJ2-7	-	TRBV16	TRBD1	CASSSYLDRGPNEQYF	TGTGCCAGCAGTAGTTACTTGGACAGGGGGCCCAACGAGCAGTACTTC
17	TRBJ2-1	-	TRBV18	-	CASSPLKERSYYNEQFF	TGTGCCAGCTCACCACTTAAAGAGCGGAGCTACTACAATGAGCAGTTCTTC
14	TRBJ2-7	-	TRBV14	-	CASSHSVGDYEQYF	TGTGCCAGCAGCCATTCCGTTGGAGACTACGAGCAGTACTTC
16	TRBJ2-7	-	TRBV7-2	TRBD2	CASGLVGSGGGHEQYF	TGTGCCAGCGGCTTAGTCGGCTCGGGGGGGGGCCACGAGCAGTACTTC
15	TRBJ2-5	-	TRBV19	TRBD2	CASSSSGRPQETQYF	TGTGCCAGTAGTTCTAGCGGGAGGCCCCAAGAGACCCAGTACTTC
15	TRBJ1-2	-	TRBV6-5	-	CASSNRAGGTYGYTF	TGTGCCAGCAGCAATCGGGCGGGAGGGACCTATGGCTACACCTTC
13	TRBJ2-2	-	TRBV30	-	CAWSGHFTGELFF	TGTGCCTGGAGTGGACACTTCACCGGGGAGCTGTTTTTT